Listed here are 15 T cell receptor beta chains from one sample, sequenced in a study of T cell changes during pregnancy in multiple sclerosis. Measured with immunoSEQ multiplex PCR; TCRdb has only the in-frame clones, and not every one. This table has some 80,000 clones, roughly nine tenths appearing once. This specimen consisted of peripheral blood, obtained before pregnancy. The receptors were sampled from a female donor with multiple sclerosis, enrolled in a pregnancy study.

V is TRBV6-5 and J is TRBJ1-2; no clear D gene. Deletions cut 6 bases from V and 6 bases from J, with 17 bases between. Germline V CDR1 and CDR2: MNHEY, SVGAGI. The CDR3 runs to 14 residues. The CDR3 is CASRPTVAADGYTF. The DNA for the CDR3 is TGTGCCAGCAGGCCAACAGTCGCTGCTGATGGCTACACCTTC.

The rearrangement links TRBV7-8 to TRBJ1-2, with D unclear. Trimming removed 1 base from V and 8 bases from J, with 14 bases in between. Germline CDR1 is SGHVS and CDR2 is FQNEAQ. The CDR3 has 14 residues. The CDR3 nucleotides read TGTGCCAGCAGCTTAGTTGGCAGCTCGGGGGGCTACACCTTC. It is translated as CASSLVGSSGGYTF.

The sample holds a few counts of this clone. The chain combines TRBV27 with TRBJ1-1; the D is unclear. V lost 3 bases and J 3 bases, leaving 8 bases between the germline ends. The CDR3 has 13 residues. Germline CDR1 and CDR2: MNHEY and SMNVEV (reference sequence). CDR3 sequence reads: CASSLVRDTEAFF. In DNA form, the CDR3 reads TGTGCCAGCAGTTTGGTGAGGGACACTGAAGCTTTCTTT.

The rearrangement links TRBV14 to TRBJ2-7; 11 nucleotides agree with TRBD1. Germline V gene data show CDR1 as SGHDN and CDR2 as FVKESK. After removal of 4 bases from V and 4 bases from J, the junction contained 6 bases not matched to a gene. CDR3 length: 15 amino acids. The CDR3 sequence: CASSPWTGGGYEQYF. DNA of the CDR3: TGTGCCAGCAGCCCCTGGACAGGGGGCGGGTACGAGCAGTACTTC.

The genes are TRBV28 and TRBJ2-3; 10 bases agree with TRBD2. Trimming took 5 bases from V and 3 from J; bases not matched to a gene: 5. Germline V gives CDR1 MDHEN, CDR2 SYDVKM. The length of the CDR3 is 15 residues. CDR3 amino acids: CASSMTAGGTDTQYF. The CDR3 DNA reads as TGTGCCAGCAGTATGACAGCGGGAGGGACAGATACGCAGTATTTT.

The chain carries TRBV6-5 and TRBJ1-2; TRBD1 is a possible D gene (5 bases). The CDR3 totals 14 residues. V shed 0 bases and J shed 3 bases, with 8 bases lying between them. Germline V lookup: CDR1 MNHEY, CDR2 SVGAGI. The CDR3 reads CASSYSPGDYGYTF. DNA of the CDR3: TGTGCCAGCAGTTACTCTCCGGGGGACTATGGCTACACCTTC.

The rearrangement uses TRBV7-2 and TRBJ1-5; possible D gene TRBD1, 6 bases. Between the trimmed V and J ends, which lost 5 bases and 4 bases, there was a span of 15 bases. There are 15 residues in the CDR3. The germline CDR1 and CDR2 sequences are SGHTA and FQGNSA. As DNA, the CDR3 is TGTGCCAGCAGCCCTTATTTGGGGGCTAATCAGCCCCAGCATTTT. Translated: CASSPYLGANQPQHF. The full variable domain, rest sourced from reference TRBV7-2 and TRBJ1-5, is GAGVSQSPSNKVTEKGKDVELRCDPISGHTALYWYRQSLGQGLEFLIYFQGNSAPDKSGLPSDRFSAERTGGSVSTLTIQRTQQEDSAVYLCASSPYLGANQPQHFGDGTRLSIL.

The gene calls are TRBV4-2 and TRBJ2-1; D perhaps matches TRBD2 (6 bases). Trimming cost V 0 bases and J 0 bases, with 9 bases left between them. The germline V gene has CDR1 LGHNA and CDR2 YNFKEQ. The CDR3 consists of 16 residues. The CDR3: CASSQDRGSSYNEQFF. The DNA for the CDR3 is TGTGCCAGCAGCCAAGATCGGGGGAGCTCCTACAATGAGCAGTTCTTC.

A single count supports this clone. V gene TRBV28 combines with J gene TRBJ2-6; a possible D gene is TRBD1 (6 bases). The CDR3 spans 17 residues. CDR1 MDHEN and CDR2 SYDVKM come from the germline V gene. V lost 2 bases and J 0 bases, leaving 11 bases between the germline ends. CDR3: CASSLTGIPSGANVLTF. CDR3 nucleotides: TGTGCCAGCAGTTTAACAGGGATACCCTCTGGGGCCAACGTCCTGACTTTC.

This chain joins TRBV28 and TRBJ1-1; maybe TRBD1 (6 bases). This CDR3 contains 14 residues. Germline V lookup: CDR1 MDHEN, CDR2 SYDVKM. The V and J ends lost 6 bases and 1 base respectively, with 12 bases between them. The CDR3 reads CASSPDSRNTEAFF. The CDR3 nucleotides read TGTGCCAGCAGCCCGGACAGCCGGAACACTGAAGCTTTCTTT.

The CDR3 region has the DNA TGCAGCGTTGAGGTGGGAGGAGGAACCTACAATGAGCAGTTCTTC. Encoded protein: CSVEVGGGTYNEQFF. This chain uses TRBV29-1 with TRBJ2-1; possible D gene TRBD2, 6 bases. CDR3 length equals 15 residues. CDR1 is SQVTM, CDR2 ANQGSEA, per germline. Between the trimmed V and J ends, which lost 3 bases and 2 bases, there was a span of 14 bases.

As regards this clone: The CDR3 ends on some other residue instead of the conserved phenylalanine or tryptophan, so this is likely a read error. Because the CDR3's place on the DNA is in doubt, the DNA is left out and the CDR3 is given as listed by TCRdb. This chain connects TRBV5-4 to TRBJ2-7; the table's D gene call, TRBD2, was not cross checked with the DNA. The CDR3 spans 12 amino acids, including both terminal residues. Germline CDR1 SGHNT, CDR2 YYREEE (reference sequence). CDR3 amino acids: CASSLVVEGELD.

The V and J genes are TRBV5-1 and TRBJ2-1; no reliable D call. The CDR3 extends over 12 amino acids. Germline V gene lookup returns CDR1 SGHRS and CDR2 YFSETQ. The germline V and J ends were trimmed by 1 base and 6 bases, with 5 bases remaining between them. The CDR3 is CASSLPTNEQFF. CDR3 nucleotides: TGCGCCAGCAGCTTGCCTACCAATGAGCAGTTCTTC.

The chain combines TRBV2 with TRBJ2-3; 9 bases match TRBD2. Germline V gene sequence: CDR1 SNHLY, CDR2 FYNNEI. The trim removed 6 bases at V and 5 bases at J, leaving 12 bases unmatched. This CDR3 is built from 16 residues. The CDR3: CASSPTGLAPVDTQYF. DNA for the CDR3: TGTGCCAGCAGCCCAACAGGACTAGCGCCTGTAGATACGCAGTATTTT.

V is TRBV19 and J is TRBJ2-1; 7 bases align to TRBD2. CDR3 length equals 14 residues. The V segment lost 3 bases and the J segment 7 bases; nucleotides outside the gene matches: 6. The germline CDR1 and CDR2 sequences are LNHDA and SQIVND (reference sequence). In nucleotides, the CDR3 is TGTGCCAGTAGTATCCTTCTAGCGGCTAATGAGCAGTTCTTC. Encoded protein: CASSILLAANEQFF. The full variable domain, rest sourced from reference TRBV19 and TRBJ2-1, is DGGITQSPKYLFRKEGQNVTLSCEQNLNHDAMYWYRQDPGQGLRLIYYSQIVNDFQKGDIAEGYSVSREKKESFPLTVTSAQKNPTAFYLCASSILLAANEQFFGPGTRLTVL.